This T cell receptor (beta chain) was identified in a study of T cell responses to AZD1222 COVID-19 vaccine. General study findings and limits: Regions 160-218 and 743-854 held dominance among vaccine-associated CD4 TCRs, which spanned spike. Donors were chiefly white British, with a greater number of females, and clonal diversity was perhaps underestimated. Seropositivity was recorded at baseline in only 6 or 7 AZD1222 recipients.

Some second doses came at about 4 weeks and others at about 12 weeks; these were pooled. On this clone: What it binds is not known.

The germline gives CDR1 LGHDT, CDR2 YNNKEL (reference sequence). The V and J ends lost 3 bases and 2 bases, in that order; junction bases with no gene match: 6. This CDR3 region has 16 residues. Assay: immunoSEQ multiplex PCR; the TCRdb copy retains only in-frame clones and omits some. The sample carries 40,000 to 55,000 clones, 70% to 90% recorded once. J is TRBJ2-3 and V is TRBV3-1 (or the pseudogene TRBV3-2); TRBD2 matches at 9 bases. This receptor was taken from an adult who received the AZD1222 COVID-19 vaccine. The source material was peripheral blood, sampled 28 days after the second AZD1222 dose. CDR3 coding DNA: TGTGCCAGCAGCCAGGGGACTAGCCCAAACACAGATACGCAGTATTTT. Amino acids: CASSQGTSPNTDTQYF.